This TCR beta chain was obtained from a study of cytomegalovirus exposure and HLA in healthy donors. General study results and limits: In vitro confirmation showed a few CMV-associated chains to be CMV antigen specific.

The PCR made use of 60 Vbeta and 13 Jbeta primers. The method was immunoSEQ multiplex PCR; TCRdb's version includes in-frame clones alone and lacks a portion of them. The repertoire holds about 190,000 clones, with 78% as singletons. This clone appeared a single time. Its specificity is unknown. Looked up from germline, CDR1 is MDHEN and CDR2 is SYDVKM. The CDR3 length is 15 residues. V was clipped by 5 bases and J by 0 bases; unmatched bases: 6. Nominally healthy donors provided the samples, though records likely missed some immune exposures. Sequenced material: PBMCs. This chain links TRBV28 with TRBJ1-1, with TRBD1 matching over 7 bases. The sequence was collected from a woman under 40 in good health and CMV-seropositive. In DNA, the CDR3 is TGTGCCAGCAGTCTCCAACAGGGGTTGAACACTGAAGCTTTCTTT. Protein product: CASSLQQGLNTEAFF.